The text below deals with one T cell receptor beta chain. Its cognate antigen is unknown. The data originate from a study of T cells in localized non-small cell lung cancer. The study, taken as a whole, reports: Highest T cell clonality was seen in uninvolved adjacent lung, surpassing that measured in tumor. Turning up in adjacent lung were a median approximately 50 of the top 100 tumor clones. Longer survival (overall) was linked to higher T cell density in blood. Heterogeneity is still possible, as just one tumor region was sequenced.

V trimming: 3 bases; J trimming: 5 bases; junction bases outside the gene matches: 13. CDR1 and CDR2 (germline): SGHRS, YFSETQ. The CDR3 has 16 residues. The data were produced by immunoSEQ multiplex PCR, yet TCRdb's version contains in-frame clones alone and is incomplete. Of around 100,000 clones listed, roughly 87% are singletons. The source material was peripheral blood, sampled before any cancer treatment. This chain uses TRBV5-1 with TRBJ2-5, with 7 nucleotides matching TRBD2. The sequence was collected from a man aged 35-75 years with stage I squamous cell lung carcinoma. The CDR3 loop reads CASSSPGGGGGETQYF. For the CDR3, the DNA is TGCGCCAGCAGCTCACCTGGTGGCGGGGGAGGGGAGACCCAGTACTTC.